Each of the 6 T cell receptor beta chains below was sequenced from the same sample in a study of shared clonotypes between healthy human individuals. TCRdb keeps only in-frame clones here, not all; method: immunoSEQ multiplex PCR. The data hold 150,000 to 200,000 clones, with 60% to 75% observed a single time. Sequencing input: memory CD4+ T cells sorted from blood. Subset reported: CD45RA-negative fraction. All receptors derive from a man aged 30-40 years in good health.

A remark on this clone: A read error may explain this, as a much larger clone is one base away. J is TRBJ2-5 and V is TRBV5-4; 7 bases line up with TRBD1. CDR3 length: 15 residues. Trimming cost V 2 bases and J 5 bases; bases outside gene matches: 9. The germline V gene encodes CDR1 SGHNT and CDR2 YYREEE (reference sequence). The CDR3 region is CASSFRSRGNETQYF. CDR3 bases: TGTGCCAGCAGCTTCAGGAGCAGGGGGAATGAGACCCAGTACTTC. The whole variable domain, filled in from reference TRBV5-4 and TRBJ2-5, reads ETGVTQSPTHLIKTRGQQVTLRCSSQSGHNTVSWYQQALGQGPQFIFQYYREEENGRGNFPPRFSGLQFPNYSSELNVNALELDDSALYLCASSFRSRGNETQYFGPGTRLLVL.

The chain is built from TRBV15 and TRBJ2-1; 12 nucleotides agree with TRBD2. J was trimmed by 8 bases and V by 2 bases; bases with no gene match: 4. The germline CDR1 and CDR2 sequences are LNHNV and YYDKDF (reference sequence). This CDR3 spans 15 amino acids. CDR3 bases: TGTGCCACCAGCAGACCTAGCGGGAGGGATGATGAGCAGTTCTTC. It specifies CATSRPSGRDDEQFF.

The chain links TRBV27 to TRBJ1-2, with D hard to call. CDR3 size: 13 residues. Germline lookup yields CDR1 MNHEY and CDR2 SMNVEV (reference sequence). V gave up 8 bases and J gave up 1 base, with 11 bases separating them. CDR3 amino acids: CASASYLNYGYTF. CDR3 DNA sequence: TGTGCCAGCGCATCCTACCTTAACTATGGCTACACCTTC.

This clone was seen a handful of times. The V call is TRBV5-1, the J call TRBJ2-5; D is ambiguous. The germline V gene has CDR1 SGHRS and CDR2 YFSETQ. The V gene lost 0 bases and the J gene lost 2 bases, with 8 bases spanning the gap. This CDR3 comprises 14 residues. CDR3 in amino acids: CASSLARRQETQYF. Written as DNA, the CDR3 is TGCGCCAGCAGCTTGGCGCGGCGTCAAGAGACCCAGTACTTC.

The rearrangement uses TRBV7-9 and TRBJ2-3; TRBD2 matches at 15 bases. The CDR3 covers 16 residues. The V gene's germline CDR1 is SEHNR and CDR2 FQNEAQ (reference sequence). Trimming at V came to 3 bases and at J to 5 bases, leaving 3 bases not matched to a gene. Here the CDR3 DNA reads TGTGCCAGCAGCTTCGGACTAGCGGGAGGGGGAGATACGCAGTATTTT. Translated, it gives CASSFGLAGGGDTQYF.

In this sample, this clone turned up once. The rearrangement uses TRBV9 and TRBJ1-1; D not certain. V was shortened by 5 bases and J by 6 bases, with 17 bases between the two germline ends. Per germline, CDR1 SGDLS and CDR2 YYNGEE. The CDR3 contains 14 residues. CDR3 bases: TGTGCCAGCAGTCCGTGGGGTCTTGGGGCTGAAGCTTTCTTT. It is translated as CASSPWGLGAEAFF.